These 2 T cell receptor beta chains were all obtained from the same sample, sequenced in a study of T cell repertoires in cytomegalovirus infection. From the reads, TCRdb called clonotypes with MiXCR, one entry per CDR3 protein. The sample has 100,000 to 150,000 distinct CDR3 sequences, around 30% seen once. These TCRs are of unknown antigen specificity. The sequencing here drew on CD8+ T cells from cultured PBMCs, taken from culture after CMV antigen stimulation. The receptors were gathered from a human donor in good health (CMV status not recorded). Some clones in this sample may be carry-over from other donors' samples.

The V call is TRBV15, the J call TRBJ2-1; D possibly matches TRBD1 or TRBD2 (5 bases each). The V and J ends lost 5 bases and 4 bases respectively, with 15 bases between them. CDR1 is LNHNV, CDR2 YYDKDF, per germline (reference sequence). CDR3 size: 15 residues. Written as DNA, the CDR3 is TGTGCCACCAGCTGGGGACGTCACCTGTACAATGAGCAGTTCTTC. The encoded protein is CATSWGRHLYNEQFF.

In this sample, this clonotype turned up a few times. V is TRBV7-2 and J is TRBJ1-2; 9 bases agree with TRBD1. This CDR3 has 14 residues. J gave up 4 bases and V 8 bases, and 8 bases lay outside the gene matches. The germline V gene encodes CDR1 SGHTA and CDR2 FQGNSA. The CDR3 coding sequence is TGTGCCAGCGGATATACAGGGGGCGCCTATGGCTACACCTTC. Translated, it gives CASGYTGGAYGYTF.